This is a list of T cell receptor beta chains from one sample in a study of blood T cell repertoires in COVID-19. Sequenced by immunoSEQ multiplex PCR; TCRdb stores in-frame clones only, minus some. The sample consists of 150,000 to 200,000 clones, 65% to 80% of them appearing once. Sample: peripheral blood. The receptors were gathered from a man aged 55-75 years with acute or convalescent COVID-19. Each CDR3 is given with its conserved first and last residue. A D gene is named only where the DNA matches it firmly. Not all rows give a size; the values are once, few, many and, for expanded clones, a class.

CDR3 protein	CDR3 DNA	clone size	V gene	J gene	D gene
CASSQTGTAQFGANVLTF	TGTGCCAGCAGCCAAACCGGGACAGCGCAGTTTGGGGCCAACGTCCTGACTTTC	-	TRBV14	TRBJ2-6	TRBD1
CASSPGQYQETQYF	TGTGCCAGCAGCCCGGGACAGTACCAAGAGACCCAGTACTTC	few	TRBV7-9	TRBJ2-5	TRBD1
CASSRRTGDTGELFF	TGTGCCAGCAGCAGGAGGACAGGGGACACCGGGGAGCTGTTTTTT	-	TRBV11-1	TRBJ2-2	TRBD1
CASSLTGTGGYEQYF	TGCGCCAGCAGCTTGACCGGGACAGGGGGCTACGAGCAGTACTTC	-	TRBV5-1	TRBJ2-7	TRBD1
CASSLLGQGSGRGAFF	TGTGCCAGCAGCTTGTTGGGGCAGGGATCGGGGCGGGGAGCTTTCTTT	-	TRBV5-4	TRBJ1-1	-
CASSQGAGGDEKLFF	TGTGCCAGCAGCCAAGGAGCCGGCGGGGATGAAAAACTGTTTTTT	-	TRBV4-2	TRBJ1-4	-
CASSAGGPDTEAFF	TGTGCCAGCAGCGCCGGGGGGCCCGACACTGAAGCTTTCTTT	-	TRBV9	TRBJ1-1	-
CASSVDAGGAVEAFF	TGTGCCAGCAGCGTAGATGCAGGAGGGGCAGTGGAAGCTTTCTTT	-	TRBV9	TRBJ1-1	-
CASSVDSTGTYEQYF	TGTGCCAGCAGCGTAGACTCCACAGGGACCTACGAGCAGTACTTC	-	TRBV9	TRBJ2-7	-
CASSDLTGSTNTEAFF	TGTGCCAGCAGTGACCTTACCGGGTCCACGAACACTGAAGCTTTCTTT	-	TRBV25-1	TRBJ1-1	-
CASSQGTASEAFF	TGTGCCAGCAGCCAAGGGACAGCTAGTGAAGCTTTCTTT	-	TRBV4-2	TRBJ1-1	-
CASRQGSNTEAFF	TGTGCCAGCAGACAGGGTTCGAACACTGAAGCTTTCTTT	-	TRBV12-3/TRBV12-4	TRBJ1-1	-
CASSLRQENTEAFF	TGTGCCAGCAGCTTAAGACAGGAAAACACTGAAGCTTTCTTT	-	TRBV7-9	TRBJ1-1	-
CASSRDISAGMNTEAFF	TGCGCCAGCAGCCGAGACATCTCCGCGGGCATGAACACTGAAGCTTTCTTT	once	TRBV4-1	TRBJ1-1	-
CASSVYRVGTEAFF	TGTGCCAGCAGCGTTTACAGGGTAGGAACTGAAGCTTTCTTT	few	TRBV7-2	TRBJ1-1	-
CASSETGGYEQYF	TGCGCCAGCAGTGAAACAGGGGGCTACGAGCAGTACTTC	-	TRBV5-1	TRBJ2-7	TRBD1
CASSRTGSGNTIYF	TGTGCCAGCAGTAGAACAGGCTCTGGAAACACCATATATTTT	-	TRBV6-5	TRBJ1-3	-
CASSLLAGPNTGELFF	TGTGCCAGCAGCTTACTAGCGGGGCCTAACACCGGGGAGCTGTTTTTT	-	TRBV7-9	TRBJ2-2	TRBD2
CASRAGGNQPQHF	TGTGCCAGCAGGGCCGGGGGCAATCAGCCCCAGCATTTT	-	TRBV5-4	TRBJ1-5	-
CASSGSAGLDSEQFF	TGTGCCAGCAGTGGTAGTGCAGGGCTGGATAGTGAGCAGTTCTTC	-	TRBV5-8	TRBJ2-1	-
CASSPLGMSNTGELFF	TGTGCCAGCTCACCACTGGGCATGTCGAACACCGGGGAGCTGTTTTTT	-	TRBV18	TRBJ2-2	-
CASSWEGDTYEQYF	TGCGCCAGCAGCTGGGAGGGGGACACCTACGAGCAGTACTTC	-	TRBV5-1	TRBJ2-7	-
CASSPQGKGRAEAFF	TGTGCCAGCAGCCCTCAGGGGAAGGGTCGCGCTGAAGCTTTCTTT	-	TRBV7-2	TRBJ1-1	-
CASSEISGGSTDTQYF	TGTGCCAGCAGTGAAATTAGCGGGGGGAGTACAGATACGCAGTATTTT	many	TRBV6-1	TRBJ2-3	TRBD2
CAWSVDSGVNYGYTF	TGTGCCTGGAGTGTAGATTCAGGGGTTAACTATGGCTACACCTTC	-	TRBV30	TRBJ1-2	-
CATSPRQGKSNQPQHF	TGTGCCACCAGCCCCCGACAGGGGAAGAGCAATCAGCCCCAGCATTTT	-	TRBV15	TRBJ1-5	TRBD1
CASSVPGQGTEQYF	TGTGCCAGCAGCGTCCCGGGACAGGGAACCGAGCAGTACTTC	-	TRBV7-9	TRBJ2-7	TRBD1
CACSKTGGGNQPQHF	TGTGCCTGCTCTAAAACAGGGGGGGGTAATCAGCCCCAGCATTTT	-	TRBV19	TRBJ1-5	TRBD1
CASSFSGGATDTQYF	TGCGCCAGCAGCTTTAGCGGGGGGGCCACAGATACGCAGTATTTT	-	TRBV5-1	TRBJ2-3	TRBD2
CASSSVRGQRGYTF	TGTGCCAGCAGTTCGGTCAGGGGGCAACGTGGCTACACCTTC	-	TRBV27	TRBJ1-2	TRBD1
CASSGLAGGHAFGELFF	TGTGCCAGCAGCGGACTAGCGGGGGGGCATGCTTTCGGGGAGCTGTTTTTT	-	TRBV9	TRBJ2-2	TRBD2
CAIREGARNTEAFF	TGTGCCATCAGAGAGGGGGCGAGGAACACTGAAGCTTTCTTT	-	TRBV10-3	TRBJ1-1	TRBD1
CASAGHPNSPLHF	TGTGCCAGCGCTGGACACCCCAATTCACCCCTCCACTTT	-	TRBV6-5	TRBJ1-6	-
CASLGESSYNEQFF	TGTGCCAGCCTCGGGGAGAGCTCCTACAATGAGCAGTTCTTC	once	TRBV2	TRBJ2-1	-
CASSIGGNEQFF	TGTGCCAGCAGTATAGGGGGCAATGAGCAGTTCTTC	-	TRBV6-6	TRBJ2-1	-
CASSDGQGRIYTF	TGTGCCAGCAGTGACGGACAGGGTCGTATCTACACCTTC	-	TRBV6-4	TRBJ1-2	TRBD1
CATSREGVSYEQYF	TGTGCCACCAGCAGAGAAGGGGTCTCCTACGAGCAGTACTTC	-	TRBV15	TRBJ2-7	-
CASSQGFQALSEQYF	TGTGCCAGCAGCCAAGGATTCCAGGCCCTCAGCGAGCAGTACTTC	once	TRBV3-1/TRBV3-2	TRBJ2-7	-
CASSQYGDFLQGKEPYEQYF	TGCGCCAGCAGTCAATACGGAGACTTTCTACAGGGGAAAGAGCCCTACGAGCAGTACTTC	-	TRBV23-1	TRBJ2-7	TRBD1
CASSPRQGSHGYTF	TGTGCCAGCAGCCCGAGACAGGGGAGCCATGGCTACACCTTC	-	TRBV13	TRBJ1-2	TRBD1
CASSSGMSSYEQYF	TGTGCCAGCAGCTCCGGGATGAGCTCCTACGAGCAGTACTTC	once	TRBV5-4	TRBJ2-7	-